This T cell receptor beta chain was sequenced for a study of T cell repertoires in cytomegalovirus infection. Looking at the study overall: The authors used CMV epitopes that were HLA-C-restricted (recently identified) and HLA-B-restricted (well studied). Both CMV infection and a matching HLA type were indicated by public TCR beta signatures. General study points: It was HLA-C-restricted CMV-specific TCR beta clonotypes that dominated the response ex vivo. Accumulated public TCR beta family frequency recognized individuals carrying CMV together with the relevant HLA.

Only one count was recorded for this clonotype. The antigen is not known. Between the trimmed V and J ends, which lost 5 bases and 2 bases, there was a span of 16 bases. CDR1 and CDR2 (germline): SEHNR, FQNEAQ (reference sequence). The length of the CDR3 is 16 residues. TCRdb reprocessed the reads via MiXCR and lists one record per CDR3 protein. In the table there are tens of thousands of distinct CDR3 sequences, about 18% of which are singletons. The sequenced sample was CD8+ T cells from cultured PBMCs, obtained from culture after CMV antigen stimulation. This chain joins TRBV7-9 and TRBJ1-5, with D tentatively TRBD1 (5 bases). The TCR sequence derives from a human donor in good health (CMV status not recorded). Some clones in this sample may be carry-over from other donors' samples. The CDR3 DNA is TGTGCCAGCAGCGGTCAGGGCGAAGGGGGCAATCAGCCCCAGCATTTT. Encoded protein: CASSGQGEGGNQPQHF.